This entry concerns a single T cell receptor (beta chain). The protocol was immunoSEQ multiplex PCR, while the TCRdb copy is restricted to in-frame clones and leaves out a portion. Found here are about 140,000 clones, about four fifths of them singletons; the top ten hold approximately 4%. This CDR3 spans 18 amino acids. Germline V lookup: CDR1 SGHTA, CDR2 FQGTGA. The germline V and J ends were trimmed by 6 bases and 1 base, with 19 bases remaining between them. The sample originates from a study of blood T cell repertoires in COVID-19. The V and J genes are TRBV7-3 and TRBJ2-6; maybe TRBD1 (5 bases). The TCR sequence derives from a woman aged 55-75 years with acute or convalescent COVID-19. The sample comprised peripheral blood. CDR3 coding DNA: TGTGCCAGCAGTTTACAGCAGGGATTGTTTTCTGGGGCCAACGTCCTGACTTTC. Protein: CASSLQQGLFSGANVLTF.